The sample holds one count of the clone carrying this T cell receptor beta chain. This specimen belongs to a study of T cell clones after liver transplantation. Overall study: TCRbeta sequencing after a pre-transplant mixed lymphocyte reaction identified graft-donor-reactive clones, later tracked in post-transplant blood.

This CDR3 contains 15 residues. Losses at the gene ends were 5 bases for V and 5 bases for J; bases not matched to a gene: 8. The germline V gene encodes CDR1 SGHRS and CDR2 YFSETQ. Produced via immunoSEQ multiplex PCR; TCRdb's table is partial and in-frame only. Here the sample spans roughly 60,000 clones, around 70% being singletons. The sample consisted of CD4+ T cells from blood, taken at the approximately 15-month timepoint. The receptor comes from a human patient who received a liver transplant. Some of the T cells might come from the graft donor. The chain employs TRBV5-1 and TRBJ1-2; 11 nucleotides align to TRBD1. CDR3 bases: TGCGCCAGCAGGCCCGGACAGGGGGCGGGTTATGGCTACACCTTC. It is translated as CASRPGQGAGYGYTF.